This T cell receptor (beta chain) was documented in a study of CD8+CD57+ T cells in acquired aplastic anemia. Study in general: Sorting CD4+ and CD8+ cells gave DNA averaging approximately 3 ug. General study points: The study identified almost 30 CD8+ CDR3 sequences shared by patients and controls.

V gave up 3 bases and J gave up 4 bases; unmatched junction bases: 7. Germline CDR1 MNHNS, CDR2 SASEGT. This CDR3 contains 15 residues. Genomic DNA was employed as the template in profiling TCR beta VDJ and CDR3. TCRdb re-called the reads through MiXCR, storing one row per CDR3 protein. The table has over 200,000 distinct CDR3 sequences, over 60% seen once. The table lists this clonotype with many counts. Its target is unknown. The clonotype comes from a human donor in good health. The sequenced sample was sorted CD4+, CD8+, or CD8+CD57+ T cells (not recorded which) from PBMCs. The rearrangement uses TRBV6-1 and TRBJ2-7, with 9 bases matching TRBD2. CDR3 in amino acids: CASSDTGLARYEQYF. CDR3 nucleotide sequence: TGTGCCAGCAGTGATACGGGACTAGCACGGTACGAGCAGTACTTC.